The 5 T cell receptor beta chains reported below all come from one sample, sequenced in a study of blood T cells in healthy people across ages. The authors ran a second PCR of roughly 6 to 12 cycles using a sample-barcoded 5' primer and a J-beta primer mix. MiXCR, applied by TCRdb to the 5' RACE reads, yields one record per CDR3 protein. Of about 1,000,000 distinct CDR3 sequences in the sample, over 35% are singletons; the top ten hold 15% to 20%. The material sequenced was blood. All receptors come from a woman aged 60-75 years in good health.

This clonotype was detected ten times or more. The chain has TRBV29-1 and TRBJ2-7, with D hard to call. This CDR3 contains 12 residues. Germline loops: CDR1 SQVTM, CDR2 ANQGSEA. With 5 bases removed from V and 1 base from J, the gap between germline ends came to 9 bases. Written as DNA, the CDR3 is TGCAGCGTTAGGATCGCTTCCTACGAGCAGTACTTC. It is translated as CSVRIASYEQYF.

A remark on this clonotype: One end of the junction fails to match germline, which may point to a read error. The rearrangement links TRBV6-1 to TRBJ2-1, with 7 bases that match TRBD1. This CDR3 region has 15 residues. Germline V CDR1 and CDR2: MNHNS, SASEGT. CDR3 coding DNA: TGTGCCAACAGTGTCGGGACAGCTGGTACAAATGAGCAGTTCTTC. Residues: CANSVGTAGTNEQFF.

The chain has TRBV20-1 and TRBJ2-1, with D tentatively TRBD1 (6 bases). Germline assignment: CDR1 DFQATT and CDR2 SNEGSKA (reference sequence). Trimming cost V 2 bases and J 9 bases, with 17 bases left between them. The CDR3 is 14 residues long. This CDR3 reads CSARKSGQGIEQFF. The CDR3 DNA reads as TGCAGTGCTAGAAAGAGTGGTCAGGGGATTGAGCAGTTCTTC.

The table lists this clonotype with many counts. The CDR3 sequence: CASSSDGRETQYF. The CDR3 nucleotides are TGTGCCAGCAGTTCCGACGGGCGTGAGACCCAGTACTTC. The chain links TRBV12-3 or TRBV12-4 to TRBJ2-5; D is undetermined. V dropped 4 bases and J dropped 5 bases, with 11 bases sitting between them. This CDR3 spans 13 amino acids.

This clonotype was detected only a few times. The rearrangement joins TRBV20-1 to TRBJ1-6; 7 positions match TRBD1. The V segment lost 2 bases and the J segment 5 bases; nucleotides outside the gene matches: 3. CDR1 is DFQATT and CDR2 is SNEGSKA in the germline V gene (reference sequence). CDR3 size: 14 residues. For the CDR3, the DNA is TGCAGTGCTAGAACGGGACAGAATAATTCACCCCTCCACTTT. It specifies CSARTGQNNSPLHF.